A single sample gave rise to the 2 T cell receptor beta chains below, sequenced in a study of blood T cell repertoires in COVID-19. TCRdb's copy holds only in-frame clones and misses some; the assay was immunoSEQ multiplex PCR. Among about 190,000 clones listed, under 85% were seen once. Sequences were obtained from peripheral blood. The receptors come from a woman between 35 and 50 years old with acute or convalescent COVID-19.

The J gene is TRBJ2-7, the V gene TRBV6-5; 8 nucleotides match TRBD1. Germline CDR1 reads MNHEY; CDR2 reads SVGAGI. This CDR3 is built from 13 residues. After removal of 3 bases from V and 10 bases from J, the junction contained 8 bases not matched to a gene. The CDR3 DNA reads TGTGCCAGCAGTTATTCGGCAGGGGGCGATCAGTACTTC. It translates to CASSYSAGGDQYF.

This clone appeared a single time. The chain links TRBV7-9 to TRBJ1-4; 7 bases are a match to TRBD1. Germline V gene data show CDR1 as SEHNR and CDR2 as FQNEAQ (reference sequence). The trim removed 4 bases at V and 3 bases at J, leaving 5 bases unmatched. This CDR3 has 15 amino acids. The CDR3 region has the DNA TGTGCCAGCAGCTCCATCAGGGGGGCTAATGAAAAACTGTTTTTT. It is translated as CASSSIRGANEKLFF.